This T cell receptor beta chain stems from a study of shared clonotypes between healthy human individuals (TCRdb year 2020). About the study as a whole: The cohort included three men and a couple of women between 18 and 49 years of age. For each donor, CD4 naive and CD4 memory were each given three plates, CD8 naive was given two plates, and CD8 memory was given one plate. To estimate repertoire size and how much clonotypes are shared between individuals, the study performed deep sequencing of blood TCR repertoires from about five healthy adults. Libraries were prepared and TCR repertoires were sequenced by different laboratories using diverse techniques, in order to increase sequencing depth and limit assay-specific biases. Between about 0.8 and 9 billion PBMCs per donor were obtained by leukapheresis.

At the junction V is shortened by 2 bases and J by 4 bases; bases outside the gene matches: 6. CDR1 SNHLY and CDR2 FYNNEI are derived from the germline V gene. The CDR3, from cysteine to phenylalanine, totals 16 residues. Of the read, only the CDR3 DNA is kept; its 48 bases are in frame from base 1. About this clone: The antigen it recognizes is unknown. No base-level quality is on record; no much larger clone is a single base apart.

Using the deep immunoSEQ assay, multiplex PCR amplified TCR CDR3 regions from genomic DNA. For each cell subset, the extracted genomic DNA was distributed evenly across all wells of several immunoSEQ 96-well plates, and each plate served as one replicate. For sorted subsets, 200 to 250 ng genomic DNA, equal to about 30,000 T cell genomes, was loaded into each replicate PCR. Purified libraries were quantified with a Qubit 3.0 fluorometer, sized on a Bioanalyzer 2100, and re-quantified with the KAPA Library Quantification kit. Every immunoSEQ 96-well plate was sequenced on a dedicated single-read 150-cycle Illumina NextSeq 550 flow cell. For the original study's pipeline: Because only junctional sequences without quality scores were contained in the immunoSEQ output, filtering matching that applied to full-length reads could not be performed. Sequences were annotated with PyIR, a Python wrapper for IgBLAST v1.9, using IMGT germline references to assign V/J genes and CDR3. Reads with weak V/J assignments (E-value above 1e-6), missing CDR3, stop codons, out-of-frame junctions, or ambiguous translated residues were removed. V3J clonotypes were defined as sequences sharing the same inferred V gene, J gene, and CDR3 amino acid sequence. Percentage overlap between repertoires was computed as shared unique clonotypes divided by the size of the smaller repertoire. RTK rarefaction, the Chao1 estimator, and Recon v2.1 estimates of unobserved clonotypes were used to assess repertoire richness. Generation probabilities for all TCRbeta clonotypes obtained by the gDNA method from a handful of donors were computed using OLGA. In its TCRdb copy, this immuneACCESS table keeps in-frame sequences only and misses some clones. Where compared with another copy, unresolved V genes explain less than half of these, and the others have no known cause. V, J and clone size are taken as reported in that table, and D and trimming were inferred from the DNA itself. The sample table holds approximately 980,000 clones, of which over 75% were seen once. The top ten constitute about 1.5% of the sample.

The donors were healthy, HIV-negative adults who had no recently reported acute infections or vaccinations. All donors were Caucasian adults living in Nashville, Tennessee, USA. CD4+ T cells were enriched by magnetic negative selection, after which naive cells were positively selected on CD45RA and the negative fraction was taken as the memory subset. Blood was collected by leukapheresis, and PBMCs were isolated by Ficoll-Histopaque density gradient centrifugation and then cryopreserved in liquid nitrogen vapor phase. Analytical flow cytometry was used to check the purity and quantity of each magnetically sorted T cell population. Each sorted fraction had its genomic DNA isolated and then quantified by UV absorbance on a Nanodrop 2000c. Overall study outcomes, separate from this receptor: Estimated clonotype richness was generally larger for naive than for memory subsets. Based on pairwise subsampling, the degree of clonotype sharing among donors was expected to be affected by sequencing depth. Only blood was sampled, and tissue TCR repertoires likely differ from those in blood. Compared with non-shared clonotypes, the clonotypes found in all four sorted-subset donors had higher generation probabilities. Incomplete sequencing was indicated by rarefaction of sorted-subset datasets, despite the large sequencing depth. The genetic and exposure-history diversity represented was limited by the small number of donors. Around 5% of naive CD4, 3% to 3.5% of naive CD8, around 2.3% of memory CD4, and over 0.35% of memory CD8 clonotypes were shared across several donors.

The sequence was obtained from a man between 18 and 35 years old in good health. The chain was built from TRBV2 and TRBJ1-3, with 9 bases in between that match TRBD1. Input material: memory CD4+ T cells sorted from blood. Taken with the paper, the label for cell subset or site translates to: CD45RA-negative fraction. The DNA sequence reads TGTGCCAGCAGTGAACGCGGAGGACAGGGGGGAAACACCATATATTTT. This is translated as CASSERGGQGGNTIYF.